Sequencing of this TCR beta chain was carried out in a study of shared T cell receptors in the human thymus (dated by TCRdb to the early 2020s). Context from the whole study: The study examined how the human thymus generates shared, self-reactive T-cell receptor alpha chains.

From its cysteine to its phenylalanine, the CDR3 spans 15 amino acids. The CDR3 DNA has 45 bases and is translated from base 1. In the germline V gene, CDR1 corresponds to SGHDN and CDR2 to FVKESK. Compared with germline, V lacks 4 bases and J lacks 1 base; bases without a gene match: 6. Preparation of the library involved the immunoSEQ multiplex PCR assay. What TCRdb holds here is the immuneACCESS table cut down to in-frame rearrangements. Part of the clones is not present; checked against another copy, under half of the missing clones reflect an unresolved V gene, and the others are unexplained. This sample is represented by 720,000 or so clones; 70% to 90% of them were singletons. The ten largest clones capture around 0.0099% of the sample. About this clone itself: The clone's antigen remains unknown. Base qualities are not provided; no much larger clone lies one nucleotide away.

Another study also made use of these data, one on human thymus T cells. The second study's authors report: In Finland, the donors were immunologically healthy infants who were having open corrective cardiac surgery for congenital heart defects. Thymus tissue was obtained as surgical resects removed during corrective cardiac surgery. V and J gene segment usage appeared biased in both thymic and peripheral blood repertoires. The related research found that thymic TCR repertoires overlapped highly between unrelated individuals. TCR alpha and beta repertoires from seven to nine infant thymus samples and a few related peripheral blood samples were characterized in the study. The cohort included several male and two female infants, with donor ages spanning 7 to 244 days. Thymocytes were mechanically released from the tissue and were stored as pellets of roughly 10-34 million cells at -70 degrees C. A QIAsymphony instrument was used to extract genomic DNA from the frozen cell pellets. The immunoSEQ multiplex PCR assay was used to amplify the TCRB and TCRAD loci from a standardized amount of quality-controlled genomic DNA. The V(D)J region was spanned by amplicons of a length sufficient to cover the CDR3 and to identify V and J genes. Through the commercial immunoSEQ service, the amplicons were sequenced on an Illumina platform. Primer bias and sequencing errors were corrected as previously described, and TCRAD and TCRB were defined on the basis of the IMGT database. The repertoires were analysed using immunoSEQ Analyzer 3.0 and VDJTools for basic statistics, V/J segment usage, diversity estimates, rarefaction and pairwise overlap. Diversity was estimated with Chao1, ChaoE, Efron-Thisted, Shannon and inverse Simpson indices, and also on datasets down-sampled to the smallest sample. For repertoire overlap, CDR3 nucleotide sequence, V gene and J gene had to match strictly, and clustering was done by Jaccard-based multidimensional scaling. On average, thymus samples yielded 800,000 or so unique TCRB clonotypes, whereas blood samples yielded around 84,000.

The TCR originated in a girl under three years old with a congenital heart defect. Donor details come from another sample of the same person, matched by shared clones. The specimen was thymocytes. In this chain, TRBV14 is recombined with TRBJ1-1, and 7 junctional nucleotides match TRBD1. The CDR3 protein is CASSRRQGRNTEAFF. The nucleotides read TGTGCCAGCAGCCGGAGACAGGGTCGGAACACTGAAGCTTTCTTT.